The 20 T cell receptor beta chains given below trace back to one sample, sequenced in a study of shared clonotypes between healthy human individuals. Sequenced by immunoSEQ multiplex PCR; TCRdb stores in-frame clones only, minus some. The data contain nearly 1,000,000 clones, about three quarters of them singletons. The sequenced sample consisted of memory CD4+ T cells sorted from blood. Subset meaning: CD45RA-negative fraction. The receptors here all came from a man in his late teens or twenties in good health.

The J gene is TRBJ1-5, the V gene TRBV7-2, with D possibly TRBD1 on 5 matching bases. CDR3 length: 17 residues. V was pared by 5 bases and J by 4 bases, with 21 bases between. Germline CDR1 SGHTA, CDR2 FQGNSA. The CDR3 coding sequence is TGTGCCAGCAGCCCCGTAGGGGAGCGTAGGGCTAATCAGCCCCAGCATTTT. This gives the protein CASSPVGERRANQPQHF.

Here the CDR3 reads CASGHREGGNQPQHF. The CDR3 nucleotides read TGTGCCAGTGGTCACAGGGAAGGAGGCAATCAGCCCCAGCATTTT. V usage is TRBV19 and J usage is TRBJ1-5, with D perhaps matching TRBD1 (6 bases). CDR1 LNHDA and CDR2 SQIVND come from the germline V gene (reference sequence). Trimming pared 8 bases from V and 2 bases from J, leaving 16 bases between. This CDR3 has 15 amino acids. The full variable domain, its missing parts supplied by reference TRBV19 and TRBJ1-5, is DGGITQSPKYLFRKEGQNVTLSCEQNLNHDAMYWYRQDPGQGLRLIYYSQIVNDFQKGDIAEGYSVSREKKESFPLTVTSAQKNPTAFYLCASGHREGGNQPQHFGDGTRLSIL.

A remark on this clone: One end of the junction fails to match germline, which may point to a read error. The CDR3 coding sequence is TGTGCCAGCTCACCACTAACCGAAAACTATCGAATGACGGCCCATTTT. It codes for CASSPLTENYRMTAHF. The chain has TRBV18 and TRBJ2-3; unclear D gene. Germline loops: CDR1 KGHSH, CDR2 LQKENI. The CDR3 spans 16 residues.

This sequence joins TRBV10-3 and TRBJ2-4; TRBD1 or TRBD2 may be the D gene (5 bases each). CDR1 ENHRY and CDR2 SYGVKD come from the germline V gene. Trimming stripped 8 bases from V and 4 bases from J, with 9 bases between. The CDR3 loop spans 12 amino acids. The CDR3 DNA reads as TGTGCCATCGGGACGGATAAAAACATTCAGTACTTC. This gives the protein CAIGTDKNIQYF.

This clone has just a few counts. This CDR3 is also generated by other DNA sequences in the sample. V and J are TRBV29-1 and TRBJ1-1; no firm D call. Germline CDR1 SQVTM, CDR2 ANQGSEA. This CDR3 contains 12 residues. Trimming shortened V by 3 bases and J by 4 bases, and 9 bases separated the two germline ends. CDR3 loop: CSVEGQTTEAFF. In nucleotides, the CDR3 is TGCAGCGTTGAGGGCCAGACCACTGAAGCTTTCTTT.

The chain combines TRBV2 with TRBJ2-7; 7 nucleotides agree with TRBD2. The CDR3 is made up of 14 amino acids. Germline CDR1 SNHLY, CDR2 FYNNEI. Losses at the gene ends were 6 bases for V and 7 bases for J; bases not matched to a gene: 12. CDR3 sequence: CASRALAEGREQYF. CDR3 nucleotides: TGTGCCAGCAGGGCCCTAGCGGAGGGTCGGGAGCAGTACTTC.

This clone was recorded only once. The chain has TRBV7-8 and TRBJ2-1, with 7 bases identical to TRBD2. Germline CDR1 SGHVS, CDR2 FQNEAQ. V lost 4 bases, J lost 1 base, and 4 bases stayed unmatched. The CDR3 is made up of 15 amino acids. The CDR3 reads CASSSQRESYNEQFF. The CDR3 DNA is TGTGCCAGCAGCTCCCAGCGGGAATCCTACAATGAGCAGTTCTTC.

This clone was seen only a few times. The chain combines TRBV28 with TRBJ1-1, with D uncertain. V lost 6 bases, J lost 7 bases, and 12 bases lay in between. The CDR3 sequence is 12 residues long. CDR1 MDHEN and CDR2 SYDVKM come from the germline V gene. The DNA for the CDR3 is TGTGCCAGCAGCCTTATTTGGGGTGAAGCTTTCTTT. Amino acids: CASSLIWGEAFF.

The CDR3 loop is CASSLRTGVVKLFF. Written as DNA, the CDR3 is TGTGCCAGCAGTTTACGGACAGGGGTTGTAAAACTGTTTTTT. This rearrangement joins TRBV28 to TRBJ1-4, with 9 positions matching TRBD1. The CDR3 length is 14 residues. V trimming: 2 bases; J trimming: 10 bases; junction bases outside the gene matches: 5. In germline, CDR1 is MDHEN, CDR2 SYDVKM.

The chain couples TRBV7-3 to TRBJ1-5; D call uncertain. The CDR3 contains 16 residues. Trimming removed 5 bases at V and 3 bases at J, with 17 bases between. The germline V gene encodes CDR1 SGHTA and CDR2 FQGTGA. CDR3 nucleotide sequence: TGTGCCAGCAGCCTTGATGGGGAAAGGGACAATCAGCCCCAGCATTTT. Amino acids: CASSLDGERDNQPQHF.

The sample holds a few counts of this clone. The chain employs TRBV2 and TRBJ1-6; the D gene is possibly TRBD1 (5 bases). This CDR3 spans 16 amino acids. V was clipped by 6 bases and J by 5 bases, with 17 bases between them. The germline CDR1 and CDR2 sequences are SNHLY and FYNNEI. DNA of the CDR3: TGTGCCAGCAGCCCTGAGGCCGGGGCCAATAATTCACCCCTCCACTTT. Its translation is CASSPEAGANNSPLHF.

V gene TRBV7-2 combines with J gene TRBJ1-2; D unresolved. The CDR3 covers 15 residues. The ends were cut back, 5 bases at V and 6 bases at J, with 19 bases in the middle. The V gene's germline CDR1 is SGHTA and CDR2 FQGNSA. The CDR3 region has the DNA TGTGCCAGCAGCGCGAGTGGGAACCTGGCGGATGGCTACACCTTC. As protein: CASSASGNLADGYTF.

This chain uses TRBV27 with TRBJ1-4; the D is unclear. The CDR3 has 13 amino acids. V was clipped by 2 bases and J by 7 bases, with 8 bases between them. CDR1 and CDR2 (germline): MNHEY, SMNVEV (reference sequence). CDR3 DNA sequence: TGTGCCAGCAGTTTAACGGAAAGTGAAAAACTGTTTTTT. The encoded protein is CASSLTESEKLFF.

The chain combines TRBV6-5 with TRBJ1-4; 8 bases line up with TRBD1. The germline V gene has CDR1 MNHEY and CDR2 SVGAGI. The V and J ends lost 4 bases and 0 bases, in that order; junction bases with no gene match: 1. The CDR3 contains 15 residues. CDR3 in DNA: TGTGCCAGCAGTTCGACAGGGGCAACTAATGAAAAACTGTTTTTT. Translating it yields CASSSTGATNEKLFF.

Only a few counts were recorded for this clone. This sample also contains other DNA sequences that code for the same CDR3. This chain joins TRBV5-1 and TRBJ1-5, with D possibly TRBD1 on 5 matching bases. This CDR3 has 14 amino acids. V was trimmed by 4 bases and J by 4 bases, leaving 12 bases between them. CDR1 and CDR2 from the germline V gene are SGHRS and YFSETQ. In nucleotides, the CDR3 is TGCGCCAGCAGCCTAGATGGGGCGAATCAGCCCCAGCATTTT. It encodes CASSLDGANQPQHF.

CDR3 nucleotide sequence: TGTGCCAGCAGTTCTAGCGGGGGGTTTTCAGAGACCCAGTACTTC. It is translated as CASSSSGGFSETQYF. The chain has TRBV27 and TRBJ2-5, with 11 bases identical to TRBD2. The CDR3 has 15 amino acids. V was pared by 4 bases and J by 4 bases, with 5 bases of the junction left unmatched. Germline V lookup: CDR1 MNHEY, CDR2 SMNVEV (reference sequence).

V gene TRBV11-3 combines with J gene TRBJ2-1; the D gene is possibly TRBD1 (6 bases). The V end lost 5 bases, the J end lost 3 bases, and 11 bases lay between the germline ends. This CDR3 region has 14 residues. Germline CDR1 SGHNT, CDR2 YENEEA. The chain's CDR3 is CASSPETGYNEQFF. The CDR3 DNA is TGTGCCAGCAGCCCTGAGACAGGCTACAATGAGCAGTTCTTC.

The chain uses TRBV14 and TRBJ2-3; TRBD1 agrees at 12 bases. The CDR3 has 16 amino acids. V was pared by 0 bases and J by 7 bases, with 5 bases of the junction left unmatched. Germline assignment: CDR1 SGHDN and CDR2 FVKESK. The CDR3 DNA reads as TGTGCCAGCAGCCAAGAGGGGACAGGGGGCGTCTATACGCAGTATTTT. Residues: CASSQEGTGGVYTQYF.

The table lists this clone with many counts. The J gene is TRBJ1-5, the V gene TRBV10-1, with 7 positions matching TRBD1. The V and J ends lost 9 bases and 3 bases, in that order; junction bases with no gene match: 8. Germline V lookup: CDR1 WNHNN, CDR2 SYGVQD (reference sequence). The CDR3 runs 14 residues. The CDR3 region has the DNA TGCGCCAGAACGCGGGACAGACACAATCAGCCCCAGCATTTT. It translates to CARTRDRHNQPQHF.

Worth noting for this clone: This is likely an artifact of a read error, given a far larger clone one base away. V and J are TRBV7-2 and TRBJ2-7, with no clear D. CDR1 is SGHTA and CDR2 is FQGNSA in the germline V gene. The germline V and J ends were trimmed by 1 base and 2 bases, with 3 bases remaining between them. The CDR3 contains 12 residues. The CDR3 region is CASSLVAYEQYF. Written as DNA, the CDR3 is TGTGCCAGCAGCTTAGTGGCCTACGAGCAGTACTTC.